This T cell receptor beta chain was sequenced for a study of cytomegalovirus exposure and HLA in healthy donors. The wider study: Earlier sequencing of some 190 million T cells yielded nearly 120 million unique TCR beta sequences. Findings and caveats of the study: Later on, a genetic analysis was performed. It linked a missense variant in DCLRE1C with V- and J-gene trimming of TCR beta. Later work found most CMV-associated TCR beta chains apparently HLA-restricted.

Nominal health characterized the donors when sampled, though unrecorded immune exposures were likely. As regards this clone: Its antigen is not known. Other DNA sequences in this specimen translate into the identical CDR3.

Vbeta (60) and Jbeta (13) primers were used in the PCR. TCRdb's table, derived via immunoSEQ multiplex PCR, lists solely in-frame clones and lacks some. This table has under 200,000 clones, approximately 80% appearing once. Germline-derived CDR1 and CDR2 are SGHRS and YFSETQ. The V gene lost 0 bases and the J gene lost 5 bases, with 8 bases spanning the gap. There are 13 residues in the CDR3. This clonotype originated in a male donor in good health and CMV-seropositive. V and J are TRBV5-1 and TRBJ2-5; no clear D gene. What was sequenced was PBMCs. CDR3 in amino acids: CASSLGARETQYF. The CDR3 coding sequence is TGCGCCAGCAGCTTGGGAGCTCGTGAGACCCAGTACTTC.